This T cell receptor (beta chain) was sequenced for a study of blood T cell repertoires in COVID-19. Overall study: The origin of the acute and convalescent COVID-19 samples was the United States, Italy and Spain. The cDNA or gDNA used as material had been derived from T cells, B-cell-depleted T cells, or PBMCs.

Germline assignment: CDR1 SNHLY and CDR2 FYNNEI. The CDR3 contains 15 residues. V gave up 6 bases and J gave up 5 bases; unmatched junction bases: 11. Libraries were prepared by immunoSEQ multiplex PCR; TCRdb keeps only in-frame clonotypes and omits some of them. The sample gives hundreds of thousands of clones, roughly 85% of which show up once; under 3% is in the top ten. Two negative PCRs, clearance, or symptom resolution had been documented for recovered Cohort 3 donors. The receptor was isolated from a woman in her forties or fifties who had recovered from COVID-19. The sequencing sample was made of PBMCs or T cells enriched from blood (not recorded which). V is TRBV2 and J is TRBJ2-7, with 9 bases aligning to TRBD2. CDR3 region: CASRNQGLATHEQYF. DNA for the CDR3: TGTGCCAGCAGGAATCAGGGACTAGCAACCCACGAGCAGTACTTC.